Listed below are T cell receptor beta chains from one sample, sequenced in a study of response to subunit inactivated influenza vaccine. Using its own MiXCR run on the RT-PCR reads, TCRdb lists one record per CDR3 protein. Seen here are approximately 680,000 distinct CDR3 sequences, 15% to 19% observed once, and the top ten hold 11%. The material was PBMCs from blood, obtained roughly 13 days after vaccination. These receptors all come from a middle-aged man who received an inactivated influenza vaccine. Each CDR3 is given with its conserved first and last residue. Fields, in order: clone size, J gene, V gene, D gene, CDR3 DNA, CDR3 protein. The D gene is left open where the match is weak. Size tells how often a clone was seen (once, few, many) or the class of an expanded clone, and some rows leave it out.

. | TRBJ2-3 | TRBV29-1 | TRBD1 | TGCAGCGTAGATGGGACAGGCCCAGATACGCAGTATTTT | CSVDGTGPDTQYF
. | TRBJ2-7 | TRBV7-2 | TRBD1 | TGTGCCAGCAGCTTATCCCCAGGGGGCGGCTCCTACGAGCAGTACTTC | CASSLSPGGGSYEQYF
many | TRBJ2-1 | TRBV4-2 | TRBD2 | TGTGCCAGCAGCCAAGATAGACTAGCTGCCAACTCCTACAATGAGCAGTTCTTC | CASSQDRLAANSYNEQFF
few | TRBJ1-1 | TRBV3-1 | . | TGTGCCAGCAGCCCCCCAGGGGTACAGGGGAACACTGAAGCTTTCTTT | CASSPPGVQGNTEAFF
few | TRBJ1-1 | TRBV6-2/TRBV6-3 | TRBD1 | TGTGCCAGCAGTTCCCCCCTTCAGGGGGCCGGAACTGAAGCTTTCTTT | CASSSPLQGAGTEAFF
. | TRBJ2-7 | TRBV6-1 | TRBD2 | TGTGCCAGCAGTACCACTAGCGGGAGTATCTACGAGCAGTACTTC | CASSTTSGSIYEQYF
. | TRBJ1-2 | TRBV28 | TRBD1 | TGTGCCAGCAGTTTACCCGGACAGGTTAACTATGGCTACACCTTC | CASSLPGQVNYGYTF
many | TRBJ1-4 | TRBV5-1 | TRBD1 | TGCGCCAGCAGCAAACAGGGGTCACCTAATGAAAAACTGTTTTTT | CASSKQGSPNEKLFF
. | TRBJ2-5 | TRBV20-1 | . | TGCAGTGCCGACAGCCAAGAGACCCAGTACTTC | CSADSQETQYF
few | TRBJ2-2 | TRBV24-1 | TRBD2 | TGTGCCACCAGTGATAGGACTAGCTCCTACCCCGGGACCGGGGAGCTGTTTTTT | CATSDRTSSYPGTGELFF
many | TRBJ2-1 | TRBV20-1 | . | TGCAGTGCTAGAGGTCAGTTACGGAATGAGCAGTTCTTC | CSARGQLRNEQFF
few | TRBJ2-5 | TRBV3-1 | TRBD1 | TGTGCCAGCAGCGCCCGGGACAGAGAAGAGACCCAGTACTTC | CASSARDREETQYF
few | TRBJ2-7 | TRBV29-1 | TRBD2 | TGCAGCGTAACGGCAGGGATGATTGCTAGCGGACCCTACGAGCAGTACTTC | CSVTAGMIASGPYEQYF
. | TRBJ2-2 | TRBV28 | TRBD2 | TGTGCCAGCAGTTTCTCGGTTTGGGCTAGCGGGAGAACCGGGGAGCTGTTTTTT | CASSFSVWASGRTGELFF
few | TRBJ2-7 | TRBV20-1 | TRBD1 | TGCAGTGCTAGAGCCAGGGGGAGAAACGAGCAGTACTTC | CSARARGRNEQYF
few | TRBJ1-5 | TRBV18 | . | TGTGCCAGCTCACCAGGGGGTTTACAGCCCCAGCATTTT | CASSPGGLQPQHF
. | TRBJ2-5 | TRBV2 | . | TGTGCCAGCATAAGGGCTCAAGAGACCCAGTACTTC | CASIRAQETQYF
few | TRBJ1-1 | TRBV20-1 | TRBD1 | TGCAGTGCCACCGGGACAGGGTCGAGCACTGAAGCTTTCTTT | CSATGTGSSTEAFF
. | TRBJ2-3 | TRBV5-6 | TRBD2 | TGTGCCAGCAGCACCACAGCGGGGGGCCTCTTGGATACGCAGTATTTT | CASSTTAGGLLDTQYF
. | TRBJ2-3 | TRBV4-3 | . | TGCGCCAGCAGCCCCTACGATGGGGGAGATACGCAGTATTTT | CASSPYDGGDTQYF
many | TRBJ2-1 | TRBV6-2/TRBV6-3 | TRBD2 | TGTGCCAGCAGTGAGCGGGGGCGGAATGAGCAGTTCTTC | CASSERGRNEQFF
many | TRBJ2-2 | TRBV2 | . | TGTGCCAGCAGTGAGACCGGGGAGCTGTTTTTT | CASSETGELFF
many | TRBJ2-2 | TRBV5-1 | . | TGCGCCAGCAGCTCCTGGGAAATGGTGGCGGAGAACACCGGGGAGCTGTTTTTT | CASSSWEMVAENTGELFF
few | TRBJ2-7 | TRBV7-9 | . | TGTGCCAGCAGCCCCGCGGGGATACTAACCTACGAGCAGTACTTC | CASSPAGILTYEQYF
. | TRBJ2-7 | TRBV20-1 | . | TGCAGTGCTAGGCCCCAGAGCTCCTACGAGCAGTACTTC | CSARPQSSYEQYF
many | TRBJ2-2 | TRBV24-1 | TRBD1 | TGTGCCACCAGTGATTTCATGGGACAGGGGAACACCGGGGAGCTGTTTTTT | CATSDFMGQGNTGELFF
few | TRBJ2-1 | TRBV20-1 | TRBD2 | TGCAGTGCCCAAGCGGGAGGGCCTGGCAATGAGCAGTTCTTC | CSAQAGGPGNEQFF
few | TRBJ2-7 | TRBV28 | . | TGTGCCAGCGCCCGCTGGTTTTACGAGCAGTACTTC | CASARWFYEQYF